This T cell receptor (beta chain) was sequenced during a study of cytomegalovirus exposure and HLA in healthy donors (dated by TCRdb to the late 2010s). Describing the broader study: In an earlier analysis of some 550 of the donors, approximately 300 Gb of sequence data and 100 million or so unique TCR beta sequences from 180 million or so T cells were reported. About 280 gigabases of sequencing data and around 90 million unique TCR sequences made up an early release that covered approximately 650 HLA-typed donors. Of the 398 genotyped donors, about 80% fell in the genetic ancestry cluster associated with self-reported Caucasian donors. The study was designed to test whether signatures of past pathogen exposure could be identified by cataloging public T cell receptors. The study profiled the T cell repertoires of under 700 subjects by immunosequencing and related them to cytomegalovirus serostatus. In addition to the first cohort of several hundred subjects, a separate validation cohort of 130 or so different subjects was used. The study combined high-throughput TCR immunosequencing, statistical association of individual TCRs with disease status, and machine learning to predict cytomegalovirus infection status. In a later analysis, previously published TCR beta repertoires from about 670 donors were re-analyzed and high-resolution HLA genotyping was added so that TCR occurrence patterns could be studied. In the later analysis, no new phenotypic data were used to find candidate immune exposures; instead, reliance was placed on TCR beta sequences and their occurrence across donors. An earlier analysis of 450 to 750 of the donors used high-throughput TCR beta sequencing to judge whether each TCR beta V gene segment behaved as functional or pseudogenic. Alongside the repertoire data, information on donor age, sex, ethnicity and CMV serostatus was compiled. A later genetic analysis used genome-wide SNP genotypes for about three fifths of the 666 donors, treating that subset as a discovery cohort. All discovery cohort repertoires had been generated using a single sequencing platform. Both class I and class II loci were covered by HLA typing, at four-digit resolution. Typing coverage differed by locus: A, B, C, DRB1 and DQB1 were typed in about 629-630 donors, DQA1 in 500 to 550, DPA1 in 600 to 610, and DPB1 in just under 480. Because of strong linkage in the cohort, roughly five DR-DQ haplotypes were treated as single units for association and clustering. Across 300 to 400 genotyped donors of the cohort, an average of roughly 250,000 unique TCR beta nucleotide sequences per donor were sequenced, and 15% to 20% of those sequences were non-productive.

In total, around 600 healthy bone marrow donors made up the cohort. At the time of sampling, every cohort member was nominally healthy, though immune exposures that went unrecorded were likely present. The donor tested CMV seropositive and was one of the 289 seropositive cohort members. A peripheral blood sample was collected from each donor, and TCR beta sequencing was performed on peripheral blood mononuclear cells. The Qiagen DNeasy Blood Extraction Kit was used to extract genomic DNA from the blood cell samples. The investigation overall reported the following: Across donors, most TCR sequences were observed very rarely, whereas some public TCRs were present in many individuals. A group of highly shared sequence variants was considered likely to be a technical artifact of the sequencing pipeline. Most CMV-associated TCR beta chains appeared to be HLA-restricted in a later analysis, and the HLA associations seemed to be driven largely by CMV exposure. A later genetic analysis associated a missense DCLRE1C variant with V-gene and J-gene trimming of TCR beta chains, and an independent cohort replicated the association. In this cohort, only TCR beta chains were sequenced, and detectable features were limited by the absence of alpha or paired-chain data. Immune exposure information for the cohort was limited to CMV serostatus. In a later analysis, the rate of TCR association differed among HLA loci, with DRB1 alleles having the most associated TCRs and HLA-C alleles having the fewest. When HLA alleles, especially DR and DQ, strongly co-occurred, attributing TCR associations to individual alleles was difficult. In a later genetic analysis, fewer N-insertions in productive TCRs were reported among donors in an Asian-associated ancestry cluster than the roughly 710-donor mean. In a later analysis, some 17,000 TCR beta sequences were associated with specific HLA alleles at a false discovery rate of 0.05. An earlier analysis of approximately 600 of the donors showed that most TCR beta V segments appeared in productive rearrangements either about 87% or about 30% of the time, which broadly matched IMGT annotations. In a later analysis, HLA-associated TCR beta chains were found to be more clonally expanded and to have lower generation probabilities than equally common non-associated chains. Sequencing depth was assumed to be roughly uniform across donors in the presence/absence analyses, though that assumption may not hold. In vitro tests confirmed that a few of the cytomegalovirus-associated TCR beta chains recognize cytomegalovirus antigens. A total of fewer than 200 TCR beta chains were listed by the study as associated with cytomegalovirus. Because counts were too low, more than 15 rarely observed V segments, including chromosome 9 orphons, were excluded from the earlier analysis of 587 of the donors. A further reported finding was that TCR beta sequences accurately predicted the HLA-A and HLA-B alleles for most subjects in the first cohort. Several of the top co-occurrence clusters appeared to be linked to parvovirus B19, influenza, CMV and Epstein-Barr virus, according to a later analysis. The authors suggested that the approach could potentially be extended to other disease states and immunological phenotypes. Because HLA typing was missing for some donors at each locus, association tests included only the typed subset. Correlated functional status among segregating V segments might reflect linkage disequilibrium, but an unknown experimental factor could not be ruled out. Because the 87-base-pair reads could not distinguish some IMGT-functional V segments, including TRBV6-2 and TRBV6-3, those segments were excluded. The classifier was reported to diagnose cytomegalovirus status with high specificity and sensitivity in both the original and validation cohorts.

Of note for this clone: Its antigen target is currently unknown. Per-nucleotide qualities are absent, and no much larger clonotype sits a single base away.

The germline V gene provides CDR1 SGDLS and CDR2 YYNGEE. Trimmed from V: 3 bases; trimmed from J: 7 bases; junction bases lacking a gene match: 8. The CDR3 measures 16 amino acids from cysteine to phenylalanine. The sequence is cut down to CDR3 DNA, 48 bases in frame from base 1. Libraries came from the immunoSEQ multiplex PCR assay. The multiplex PCR relied on a mix of 60 forward primers for TCR Vbeta segments and 13 reverse primers for TCR Jbeta segments. A multiplex PCR assay on genomic DNA amplified the CDR3 region of rearranged TCR beta genes. The Illumina HiSeq System was used to sequence the amplified TCR beta libraries as 87-base-pair reads. The original pipeline was this. In a later analysis, some 80 million unique TCR beta chains were counted across the roughly 610 repertoires, and approximately 11 million of these chains were shared by at least two donors. To remove PCR and sequencing errors, raw reads were error-corrected and collapsed into unique sequences using a nearest-neighbor algorithm that merged closely related sequences. V, D and J gene segments were assigned by aligning CDR3 sequences to IMGT reference sequences. For a sequence to be retained, a match of at least six nucleotides to both a V gene segment and a J gene segment was required. Rearrangements were classified as productive when the CDR3 lacked stop codons and remained in frame with V and J, and all other rearrangements were classified as non-productive. Following IMGT convention, CDR3 was defined as the stretch from the second conserved V-encoded cysteine up to the conserved J-encoded phenylalanine. Sequences without an unambiguous match to a single V gene segment were excluded from the earlier analysis of several hundred of the donors. In an earlier analysis of a few hundred of the donors, V segments were called functional above 56.7% productive rearrangements and were called segregating when the between-donor standard deviation exceeded 5%. A statistical classification framework was built to diagnose cytomegalovirus status from the catalog of TCR beta chain sequences. V and J gene assignment, in a later analysis, came from comparing TCR nucleotide sequences with IMGT/GENE-DB human TR gene sequences. Using the TCRdist pipeline, a later analysis assigned CDR3 sequences along with most-parsimonious VDJ recombination scenarios. In a later analysis, each TCR beta chain was defined by its CDR3 amino acid sequence together with its V-gene family, and reads lacking a unique V-gene family were excluded. As a way to deal with suspected cross-contamination and a sequencing artifact, a later analysis dropped more than 500 nucleotide sequences that were highly shared and had low generation probability. In a later analysis, a clonal expansion index was calculated for each public chain from normalized within-repertoire ranks of inferred template counts. A later analysis computed generation probabilities with a VDJ recombination model fitted to out-of-frame rearrangements, and checked the results against IGoR. In a later analysis, TCR-TCR, TCR-HLA and TCR-CMV co-occurrence was scored with hypergeometric tests, and a repertoire-size bias correction was applied to TCR pairs. In a later analysis, false discovery rates were estimated by permuting HLA or CMV assignments 20 times. In a later analysis, co-occurring TCRs were grouped with DBSCAN, and TCRdist sequence similarity was added when clustering was performed within HLA-allele-positive subsets. Co-occurrence clustering excluded repertoires with fewer than 30,000 or more than 120,000 public chains, plus five with anomalous nucleotide sharing. TCRdb's version of the immuneACCESS table is confined to in-frame rearrangements and falls short of the full clone set. An unresolved V gene accounts for under half of the shortfall where checked; the remainder is of unknown origin. The V and J calls and clone size are taken from that table; D and trimming were inferred from the DNA. Across this sample there are 100,000 to 140,000 clones, with 82% seen only once. The ten most abundant clones make up roughly 2.6% of the sample.

The sequence came from a man aged 30 to 45 in good health and CMV-seropositive. The sequenced sample was PBMCs. The V gene is TRBV9 and the J gene is TRBJ2-1, and 12 bases in between align with TRBD2. The CDR3 here reads CASSASGLAGQNEQFF. DNA sequence: TGTGCCAGCAGCGCCTCGGGACTAGCGGGTCAAAATGAGCAGTTCTTC.